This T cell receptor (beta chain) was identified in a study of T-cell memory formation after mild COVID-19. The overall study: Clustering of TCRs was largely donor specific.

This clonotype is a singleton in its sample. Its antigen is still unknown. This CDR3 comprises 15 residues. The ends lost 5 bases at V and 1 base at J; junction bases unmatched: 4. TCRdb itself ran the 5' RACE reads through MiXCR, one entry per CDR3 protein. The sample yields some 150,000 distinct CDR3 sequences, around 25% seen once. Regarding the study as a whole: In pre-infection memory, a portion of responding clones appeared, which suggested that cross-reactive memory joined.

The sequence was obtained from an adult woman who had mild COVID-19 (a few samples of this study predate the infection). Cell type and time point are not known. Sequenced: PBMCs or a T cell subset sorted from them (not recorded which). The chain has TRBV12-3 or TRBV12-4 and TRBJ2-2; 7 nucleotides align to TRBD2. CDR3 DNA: TGTGCCAGCAGTAGCCCGGGGGGGAACACCGGGGAGCTGTTTTTT. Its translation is CASSSPGGNTGELFF.